Listed below are T cell receptor beta chains from one sample, sequenced in a study of blood T cell repertoires in COVID-19. Sequenced by immunoSEQ multiplex PCR; TCRdb stores in-frame clones only, minus some. The profile shows some 300,000 clones, nearly 90% of them singletons. Sequencing was done on a sample of peripheral blood. The receptors shown here come from a woman aged 40 to 49 with COVID-19, enrolled during active disease. CDR3s include the opening cysteine and the closing phenylalanine or tryptophan. A D gene is named only where the DNA matches it firmly.

v_call	cdr3_length	j_call	d_call	cdr3_nt	cdr3_aa
TRBV3-1/TRBV3-2	14	TRBJ1-3	.	TGTGCCAGCAGCCAAGACAATTCCGGAAACACCATATATTTT	CASSQDNSGNTIYF
TRBV30	12	TRBJ2-7	TRBD1	TGTGCCTGGAAGGGGGCTCTGGACGAGCAGTACTTC	CAWKGALDEQYF
TRBV4-2	17	TRBJ2-2	.	TGTGCCAGCAGCCAAGAGCCGGCCAGCGAGGACACCGGGGAGCTGTTTTTT	CASSQEPASEDTGELFF
TRBV5-4	15	TRBJ1-6	TRBD1	TGTGCCAGCAGCTTGATGGACAGGCAATATTCACCCCTCCACTTT	CASSLMDRQYSPLHF
TRBV27	13	TRBJ2-4	.	TGTGCCAGCAGTTTCGGGCAGGGGACCATTCAGTACTTC	CASSFGQGTIQYF
TRBV30	15	TRBJ2-2	TRBD2	TGTGCCTGGACCCGGGGGGGGGTGAACACCGGGGAGCTGTTTTTT	CAWTRGGVNTGELFF
TRBV28	12	TRBJ1-6	.	TGTGCCAGCAGTTCCTCAGGGTCACCCCTCCACTTT	CASSSSGSPLHF
TRBV28	15	TRBJ1-3	.	TGTGCCAGCAGTCTCCGGACAAGCTCTGGAAACACCATATATTTT	CASSLRTSSGNTIYF
TRBV5-4	16	TRBJ2-3	TRBD1	TGTGCCAGCAGCTTTCTTCGGGACAGTGGTACAGATACGCAGTATTTT	CASSFLRDSGTDTQYF
TRBV29-1	13	TRBJ1-1	.	TGCAGCGTTGAGCCACCGGGAACCACTGAAGCTTTCTTT	CSVEPPGTTEAFF
TRBV3-1/TRBV3-2	15	TRBJ2-2	TRBD1	TGTGCCAGCAGTCCACAGGGGGCGAGGGGCGGGGAGCTGTTTTTT	CASSPQGARGGELFF
TRBV5-8	15	TRBJ2-1	TRBD2	TGTGCCAGCAGCTCCCCGGGACTAGTCTCCAATGAGCAGTTCTTC	CASSSPGLVSNEQFF
TRBV19	16	TRBJ2-2	TRBD2	TGTGCCAGTAGTATGCTAGCGGGAGGGCCATTCGGGGAGCTGTTTTTT	CASSMLAGGPFGELFF
TRBV28	18	TRBJ2-2	.	TGTGCCAGCAGTATCCGGACAGCTTCTATGGGGAACACCGGGGAGCTGTTTTTT	CASSIRTASMGNTGELFF